This T cell receptor (beta chain) comes out of a study of T-cell reconstitution after alpha-beta-depleted transplantation in children. A word on this clonotype: Its antigen is still unknown.

Trimming took 4 bases from V and 7 from J, leaving 13 bases between them. This CDR3 is built from 13 residues. Germline CDR1 and CDR2: SGHAT and FQNNGV. Preparation of the TCRbeta library involved a method that used unique molecular identifiers. Using its own MiXCR run on the PCR reads, TCRdb lists one record per CDR3 protein. Among roughly 350,000 distinct CDR3 sequences listed, about a sixth were seen once. Study-wide points: Newly produced T cells mostly provided counts and TCRbeta diversity after one year, as hyperexpanded clones declined. Roughly two months post-transplant, alpha-beta T cells reportedly originated from several hundred graft clones that had expanded.

This specimen was PBMCs, mostly from graft donor cells, taken 360 days after TCRalphabeta/CD19-depleted stem cell transplant. The TCR comes from a male patient aged 2-15 years who had a stem cell transplant for acute lymphoblastic leukemia, so the T cells may come from the graft donor. The rearrangement links TRBV11-2 to TRBJ2-5; D might be TRBD1 (6 bases). The CDR3 loop reads CASSSQGSGTQYF. The CDR3 region has the DNA TGTGCCAGCAGCTCTCAGGGGTCGGGGACCCAGTACTTC.